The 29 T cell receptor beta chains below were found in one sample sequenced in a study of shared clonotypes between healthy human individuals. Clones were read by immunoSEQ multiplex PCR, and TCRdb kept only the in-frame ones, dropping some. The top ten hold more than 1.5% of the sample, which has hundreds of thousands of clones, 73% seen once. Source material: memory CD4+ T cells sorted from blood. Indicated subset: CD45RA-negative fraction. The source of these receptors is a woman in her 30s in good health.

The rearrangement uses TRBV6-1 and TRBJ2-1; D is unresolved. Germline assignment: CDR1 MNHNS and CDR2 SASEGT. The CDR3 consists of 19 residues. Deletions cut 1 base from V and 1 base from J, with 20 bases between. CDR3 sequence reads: CASSEEGWSGRFSYNEQFF. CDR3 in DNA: TGTGCCAGCAGTGAAGAAGGTTGGTCAGGCCGATTTTCCTACAATGAGCAGTTCTTC.

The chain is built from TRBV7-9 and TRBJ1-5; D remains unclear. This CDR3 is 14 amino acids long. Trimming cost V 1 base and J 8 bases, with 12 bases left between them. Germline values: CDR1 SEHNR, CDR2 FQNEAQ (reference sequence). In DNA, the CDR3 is TGTGCCAGCAGCTTAGGCTCCACGGGGAAGCCCCAGCATTTT. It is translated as CASSLGSTGKPQHF.

CDR3 coding DNA: TGCGCCAGCAGCCGCCCCGGCGATGAGCAGTTCTTC. This sequence encodes CASSRPGDEQFF. The chain has TRBV4-1 and TRBJ2-1, with D hard to call. The length of the CDR3 is 12 residues. Germline lookup yields CDR1 MGHRA and CDR2 YSYEKL. V lost 4 bases, J lost 8 bases, and 9 bases lay in between.

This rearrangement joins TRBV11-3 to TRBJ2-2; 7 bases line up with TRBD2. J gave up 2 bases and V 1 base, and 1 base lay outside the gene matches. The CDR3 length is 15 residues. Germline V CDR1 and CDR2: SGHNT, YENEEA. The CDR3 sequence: CASSLGGLNTGELFF. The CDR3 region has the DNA TGTGCCAGCAGCTTAGGGGGACTAAACACCGGGGAGCTGTTTTTT.

Here the CDR3 DNA reads TGTGCCAGCAGTTTAGGCGTATGGGGGCAGCCCCAGCATTTT. Its translation: CASSLGVWGQPQHF. This chain connects TRBV28 to TRBJ1-5, with D tentatively TRBD1 (5 bases). CDR1 and CDR2 from the germline V gene are MDHEN and SYDVKM. The V gene lost 2 bases and the J gene lost 7 bases, with 12 bases spanning the gap. The CDR3 loop spans 14 amino acids.

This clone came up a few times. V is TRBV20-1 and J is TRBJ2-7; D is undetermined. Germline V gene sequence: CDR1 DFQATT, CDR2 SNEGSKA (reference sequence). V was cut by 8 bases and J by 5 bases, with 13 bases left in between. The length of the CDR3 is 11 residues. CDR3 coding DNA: TGCAGTATACCTTCCGTGGACGAGCAGTACTTC. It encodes CSIPSVDEQYF.

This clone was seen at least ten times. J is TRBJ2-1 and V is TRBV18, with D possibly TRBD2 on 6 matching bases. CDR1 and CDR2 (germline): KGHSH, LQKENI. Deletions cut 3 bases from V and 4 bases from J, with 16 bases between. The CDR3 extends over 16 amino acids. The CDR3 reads CASSPRPLEGYNEQFF. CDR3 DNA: TGTGCCAGCTCACCCCGTCCCTTGGAGGGGTACAATGAGCAGTTCTTC.

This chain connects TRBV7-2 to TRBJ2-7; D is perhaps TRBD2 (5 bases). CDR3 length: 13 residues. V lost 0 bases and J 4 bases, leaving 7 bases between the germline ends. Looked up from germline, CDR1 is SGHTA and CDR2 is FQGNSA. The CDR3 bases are TGTGCCAGCAGCTTAGCGGGAGCTTACGAGCAGTACTTC. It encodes CASSLAGAYEQYF. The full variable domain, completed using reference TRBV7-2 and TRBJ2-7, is GAGVSQSPSNKVTEKGKDVELRCDPISGHTALYWYRQSLGQGLEFLIYFQGNSAPDKSGLPSDRFSAERTGGSVSTLTIQRTQQEDSAVYLCASSLAGAYEQYFGPGTRLTVT.

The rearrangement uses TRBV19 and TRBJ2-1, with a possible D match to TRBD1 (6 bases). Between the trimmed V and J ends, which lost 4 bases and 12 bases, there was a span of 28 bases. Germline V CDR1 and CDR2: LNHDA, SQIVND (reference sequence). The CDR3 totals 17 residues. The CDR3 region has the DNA TGTGCCAGTAGTACCCAGTGGGGGACAAAAGGGGATGATCGGCAGTTCTTC. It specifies CASSTQWGTKGDDRQFF.

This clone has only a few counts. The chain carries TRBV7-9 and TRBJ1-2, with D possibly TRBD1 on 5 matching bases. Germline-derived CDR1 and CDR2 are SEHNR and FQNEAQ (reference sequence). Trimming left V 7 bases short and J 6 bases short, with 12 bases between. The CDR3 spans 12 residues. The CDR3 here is CASTRDEDGYTF. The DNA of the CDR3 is TGTGCCAGCACCCGGGACGAGGATGGCTACACCTTC. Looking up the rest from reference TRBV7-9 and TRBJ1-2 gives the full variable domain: DTGVSQNPRHKITKRGQNVTFRCDPISEHNRLYWYRQTLGQGPEFLTYFQNEAQLEKSRLLSDRFSAERPKGSFSTLEIQRTEQGDSAMYLCASTRDEDGYTFGSGTRLTVV.

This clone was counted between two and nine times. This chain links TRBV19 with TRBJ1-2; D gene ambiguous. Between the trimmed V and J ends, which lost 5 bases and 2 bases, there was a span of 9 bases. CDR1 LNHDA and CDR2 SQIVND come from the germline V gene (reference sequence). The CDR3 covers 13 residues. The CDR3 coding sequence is TGTGCCAGTAGTGTTCAGAGAAACTATGGCTACACCTTC. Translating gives CASSVQRNYGYTF.

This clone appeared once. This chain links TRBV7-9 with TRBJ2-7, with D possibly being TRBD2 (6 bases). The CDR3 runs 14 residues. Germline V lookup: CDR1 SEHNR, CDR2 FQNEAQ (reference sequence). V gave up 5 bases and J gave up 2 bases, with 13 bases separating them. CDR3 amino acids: CASSLHRETYEQYF. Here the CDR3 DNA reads TGTGCCAGCAGCCTTCATCGGGAGACCTACGAGCAGTACTTC.

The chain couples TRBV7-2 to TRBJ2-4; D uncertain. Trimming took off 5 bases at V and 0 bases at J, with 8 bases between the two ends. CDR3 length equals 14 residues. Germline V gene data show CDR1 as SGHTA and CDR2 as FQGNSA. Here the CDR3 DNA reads TGTGCCAGCAGCGAGACCGTAGCCAAAAACATTCAGTACTTC. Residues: CASSETVAKNIQYF.

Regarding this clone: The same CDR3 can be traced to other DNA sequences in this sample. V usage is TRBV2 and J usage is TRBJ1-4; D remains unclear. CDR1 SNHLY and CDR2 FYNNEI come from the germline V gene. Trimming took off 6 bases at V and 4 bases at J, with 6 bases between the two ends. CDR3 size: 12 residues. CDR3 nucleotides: TGTGCCAGCAGCGGGGTTAATGAAAAACTGTTTTTT. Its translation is CASSGVNEKLFF.

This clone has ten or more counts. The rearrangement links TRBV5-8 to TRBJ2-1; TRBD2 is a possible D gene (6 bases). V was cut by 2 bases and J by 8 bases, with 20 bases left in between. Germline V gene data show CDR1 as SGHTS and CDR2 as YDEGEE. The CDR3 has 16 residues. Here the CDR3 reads CASSFRSRGMGDEQFF. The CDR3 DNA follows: TGTGCCAGCAGCTTTCGCTCTCGCGGGATGGGCGATGAGCAGTTCTTC. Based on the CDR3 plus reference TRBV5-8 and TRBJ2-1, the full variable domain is EAGVTQSPTHLIKTRGQQATLRCSPISGHTSVYWYQQALGLGLQFLLWYDEGEERNRGNFPPRFSGRQFPNYSSELNVNALELEDSALYLCASSFRSRGMGDEQFFGPGTRLTVL.

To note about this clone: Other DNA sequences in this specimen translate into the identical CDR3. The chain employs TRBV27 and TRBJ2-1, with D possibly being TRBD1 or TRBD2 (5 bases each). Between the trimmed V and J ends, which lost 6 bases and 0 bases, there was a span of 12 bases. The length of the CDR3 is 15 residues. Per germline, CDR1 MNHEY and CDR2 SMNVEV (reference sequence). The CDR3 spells CASRTGPGSYNEQFF. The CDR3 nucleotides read TGTGCCAGCAGGACGGGACCCGGCTCCTACAATGAGCAGTTCTTC.

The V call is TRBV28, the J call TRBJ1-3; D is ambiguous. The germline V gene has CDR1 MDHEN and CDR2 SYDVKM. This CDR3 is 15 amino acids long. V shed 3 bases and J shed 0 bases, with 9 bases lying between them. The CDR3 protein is CASSLYRSSGNTIYF. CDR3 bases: TGTGCCAGCAGTTTGTATCGTAGCTCTGGAAACACCATATATTTT.

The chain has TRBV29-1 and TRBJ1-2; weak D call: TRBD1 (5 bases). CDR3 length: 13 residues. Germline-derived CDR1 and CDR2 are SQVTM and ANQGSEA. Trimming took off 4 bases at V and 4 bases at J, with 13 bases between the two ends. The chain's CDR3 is CSVVSRASYGYTF. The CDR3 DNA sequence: TGCAGCGTTGTCTCCAGGGCGAGCTATGGCTACACCTTC.

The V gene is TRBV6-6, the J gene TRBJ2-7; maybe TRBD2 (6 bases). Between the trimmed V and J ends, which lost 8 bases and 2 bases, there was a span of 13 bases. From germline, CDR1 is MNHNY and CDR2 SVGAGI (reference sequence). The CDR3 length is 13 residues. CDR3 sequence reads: CASGPPSAYEQYF. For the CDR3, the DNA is TGTGCCAGCGGTCCCCCTAGCGCCTACGAGCAGTACTTC.

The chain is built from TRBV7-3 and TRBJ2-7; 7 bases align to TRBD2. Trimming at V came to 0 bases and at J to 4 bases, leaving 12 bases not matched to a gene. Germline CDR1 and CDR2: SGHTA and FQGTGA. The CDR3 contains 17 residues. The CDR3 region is CASSLTGNVGGPYEQYF. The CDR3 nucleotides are TGTGCCAGCAGCTTAACTGGGAATGTGGGAGGGCCATACGAGCAGTACTTC.

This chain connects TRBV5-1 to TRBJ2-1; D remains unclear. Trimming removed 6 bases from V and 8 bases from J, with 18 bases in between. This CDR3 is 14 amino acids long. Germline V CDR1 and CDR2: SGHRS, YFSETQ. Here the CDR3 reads CASTKAPTTDEQFF. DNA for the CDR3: TGCGCCAGCACCAAAGCACCCACCACGGATGAGCAGTTCTTC.

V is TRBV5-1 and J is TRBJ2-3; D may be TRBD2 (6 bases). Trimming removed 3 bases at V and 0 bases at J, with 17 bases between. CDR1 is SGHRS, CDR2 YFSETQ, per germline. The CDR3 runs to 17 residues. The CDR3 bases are TGCGCCAGCAGCTGGGGAGGTGGTGGAGCTAGCACAGATACGCAGTATTTT. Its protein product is CASSWGGGGASTDTQYF.

Here the CDR3 reads CASSKGGGHTEAFF. CDR3 nucleotides: TGTGCCAGCAGTAAAGGGGGGGGGCACACTGAAGCTTTCTTT. V usage is TRBV6-1 and J usage is TRBJ1-1; D may be TRBD1 (6 bases). The V and J ends lost 5 bases and 3 bases respectively, with 13 bases between them. Per the germline V gene, CDR1 is MNHNS and CDR2 is SASEGT. The CDR3 runs to 14 residues.

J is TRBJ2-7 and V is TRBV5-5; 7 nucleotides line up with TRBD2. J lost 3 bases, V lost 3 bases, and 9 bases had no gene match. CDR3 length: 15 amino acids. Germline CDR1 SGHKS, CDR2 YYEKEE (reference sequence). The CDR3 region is CASSSGLGSLYEQYF. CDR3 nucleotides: TGTGCCAGCAGCTCCGGACTAGGATCCCTCTACGAGCAGTACTTC.

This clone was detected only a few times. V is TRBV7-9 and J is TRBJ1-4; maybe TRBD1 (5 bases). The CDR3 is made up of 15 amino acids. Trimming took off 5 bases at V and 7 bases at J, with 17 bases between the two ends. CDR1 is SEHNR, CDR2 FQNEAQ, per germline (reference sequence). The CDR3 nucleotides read TGTGCCAGCAGCACTACCAGGGCGATGGGTGAAAAACTGTTTTTT. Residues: CASSTTRAMGEKLFF. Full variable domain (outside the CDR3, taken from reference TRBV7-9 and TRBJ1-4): DTGVSQNPRHKITKRGQNVTFRCDPISEHNRLYWYRQTLGQGPEFLTYFQNEAQLEKSRLLSDRFSAERPKGSFSTLEIQRTEQGDSAMYLCASSTTRAMGEKLFFGSGTQLSVL.

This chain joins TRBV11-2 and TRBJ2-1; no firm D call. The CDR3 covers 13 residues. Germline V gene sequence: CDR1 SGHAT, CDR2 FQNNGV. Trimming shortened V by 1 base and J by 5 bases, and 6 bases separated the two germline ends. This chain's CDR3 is CASSLGVNNEQFF. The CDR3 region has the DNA TGTGCCAGCAGCTTAGGAGTGAACAATGAGCAGTTCTTC.

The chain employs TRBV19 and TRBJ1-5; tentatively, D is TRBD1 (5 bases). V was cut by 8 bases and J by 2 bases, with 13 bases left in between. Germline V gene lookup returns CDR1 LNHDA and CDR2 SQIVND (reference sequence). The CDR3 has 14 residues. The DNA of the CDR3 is TGTGCCAGTGAAGACAGAAACGGCAATCAGCCCCAGCATTTT. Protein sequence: CASEDRNGNQPQHF.

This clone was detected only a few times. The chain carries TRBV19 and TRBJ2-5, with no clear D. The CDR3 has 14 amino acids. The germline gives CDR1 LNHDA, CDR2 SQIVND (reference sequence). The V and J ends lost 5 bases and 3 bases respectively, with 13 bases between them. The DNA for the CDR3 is TGTGCCAGTAGTCCCCGAACAGCTGAAGAGACCCAGTACTTC. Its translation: CASSPRTAEETQYF.

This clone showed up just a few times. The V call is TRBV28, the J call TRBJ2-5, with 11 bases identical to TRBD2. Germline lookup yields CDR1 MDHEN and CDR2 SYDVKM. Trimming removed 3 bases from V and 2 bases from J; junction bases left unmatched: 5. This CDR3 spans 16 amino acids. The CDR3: CASSFSGREGQETQYF. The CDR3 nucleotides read TGTGCCAGCAGTTTTAGCGGGAGGGAGGGTCAAGAGACCCAGTACTTC.